A single sample is the source of the 10 T cell receptor beta chains below, sequenced in a study of T cell responses to AZD1222 COVID-19 vaccine. Assay: immunoSEQ multiplex PCR; the TCRdb copy retains only in-frame clones and omits some. The table lists 100,000 to 150,000 clones, 70% to 90% of them singletons, with more than 9% in the top ten. Sequenced material: peripheral blood, taken on day 0 of AZD1222 vaccination. These receptor sequences come from an adult in good health.

The V call is TRBV2, the J call TRBJ2-7, with D uncertain. The length of the CDR3 is 12 residues. Germline V gene lookup returns CDR1 SNHLY and CDR2 FYNNEI. Trimming pared 7 bases from V and 2 bases from J, leaving 9 bases between. CDR3 residues: CASNDITYEQYF. The DNA of the CDR3 is TGTGCCAGCAATGATATAACCTACGAGCAGTACTTC.

V gene TRBV7-9 combines with J gene TRBJ2-2; 8 positions match TRBD1. V dropped 5 bases and J dropped 7; count of bases not matched to a gene: 6. The CDR3 has 14 amino acids. Germline V gives CDR1 SEHNR, CDR2 FQNEAQ (reference sequence). CDR3 sequence reads: CASSPQGAGGELFF. CDR3 nucleotide sequence: TGTGCCAGCAGCCCTCAGGGGGCTGGCGGGGAGCTGTTTTTT.

The chain couples TRBV6-5 to TRBJ1-5; 8 bases fit TRBD1. The CDR3 is 14 amino acids. Germline loops: CDR1 MNHEY, CDR2 SVGAGI. The V and J ends lost 5 bases and 0 bases, in that order; junction bases with no gene match: 0. The CDR3 here is CASSQGASNQPQHF. The CDR3 DNA reads as TGTGCCAGCAGTCAGGGGGCTAGCAATCAGCCCCAGCATTTT.

J is TRBJ2-7 and V is TRBV9; 9 positions match TRBD1. In germline, CDR1 is SGDLS, CDR2 YYNGEE. This CDR3 contains 14 residues. Trimming cost V 4 bases and J 7 bases; bases outside gene matches: 9. CDR3 protein: CASSPRTGAGEQYF. The DNA for the CDR3 is TGTGCCAGCAGCCCGCGGACAGGGGCAGGGGAGCAGTACTTC.

The gene calls are TRBV11-2 and TRBJ1-2; possibly TRBD1 for D (5 bases). The V end lost 1 base, the J end lost 4 bases, and 10 bases lay between the germline ends. The germline V gene has CDR1 SGHAT and CDR2 FQNNGV. CDR3 size: 14 residues. Written as DNA, the CDR3 is TGTGCCAGCAGCTTAGTCACAGGCCCCTATGGCTACACCTTC. The encoded protein is CASSLVTGPYGYTF.

V and J are TRBV7-8 and TRBJ2-7; D perhaps matches TRBD2 (5 bases). CDR1 is SGHVS and CDR2 is FQNEAQ in the germline V gene. V was pared by 5 bases and J by 0 bases, with 11 bases between. This CDR3 has 14 amino acids. CDR3 sequence: CASSPLLDSYEQYF. CDR3 nucleotide sequence: TGTGCCAGCAGCCCCCTACTAGACTCCTACGAGCAGTACTTC.

The rearrangement joins TRBV7-9 to TRBJ2-7; 7 bases match TRBD2. This CDR3 spans 13 amino acids. CDR1 and CDR2 (germline): SEHNR, FQNEAQ (reference sequence). With 5 bases clipped from V and 9 bases from J, the junction kept 10 bases outside the gene matches. CDR3 in DNA: TGTGCCAGCAGCGTACCTAGCGGAGCTCTGCAGTACTTC. Translated, it gives CASSVPSGALQYF.

The V call is TRBV29-1, the J call TRBJ1-1, with 8 nucleotides matching TRBD1. Germline assignment: CDR1 SQVTM and CDR2 ANQGSEA. J gave up 5 bases and V 8 bases, and 22 bases lay outside the gene matches. CDR3 length: 17 amino acids. The CDR3 DNA is TGCAGCCCGCCCAATTTTGCAGGGGGCAACTCTGGGACTGAAGCTTTCTTT. Residues: CSPPNFAGGNSGTEAFF.

This clone was counted between two and nine times. The chain carries TRBV7-9 and TRBJ1-1, with D possibly TRBD1 on 6 matching bases. V lost 1 base and J lost 10, with 7 bases in between. This CDR3 comprises 11 residues. CDR1 is SEHNR and CDR2 is FQNEAQ in the germline V gene (reference sequence). The CDR3: CASSLGQAAFF. The CDR3 DNA is TGTGCCAGCAGCTTAGGACAGGCAGCTTTCTTT. The entire variable domain, with the rest obtained from reference TRBV7-9 and TRBJ1-1, is as follows: DTGVSQNPRHKITKRGQNVTFRCDPISEHNRLYWYRQTLGQGPEFLTYFQNEAQLEKSRLLSDRFSAERPKGSFSTLEIQRTEQGDSAMYLCASSLGQAAFFGQGTRLTVV.

The gene calls are TRBV6-5 and TRBJ2-3; D is perhaps TRBD1 (6 bases). Germline V gives CDR1 MNHEY, CDR2 SVGAGI. Trimming pared 6 bases from V and 5 bases from J, leaving 15 bases between. The CDR3 covers 14 residues. The CDR3: CASRAGQPRDTQYF. CDR3 coding DNA: TGTGCCAGCAGAGCTGGACAGCCCCGAGATACGCAGTATTTT.